Listed below are T cell receptor beta chains from one sample, sequenced in a study of cytomegalovirus exposure and HLA in healthy donors. TCRdb's table, derived via immunoSEQ multiplex PCR, lists solely in-frame clones and lacks some. The sample contains about 110,000 clones, around 80% of which appear only once. The specimen sequenced was PBMCs. The receptors stem from a man aged 30-40 years in good health and CMV-seropositive. CDR3s include the opening cysteine and the closing phenylalanine or tryptophan. The order of the fields is V gene, clone size, J gene, D gene, CDR3 DNA, CDR3 protein. A D gene is named only where the DNA matches it firmly. Clone size appears in some rows only: once, few, many, or a class for an expanded clone.

>TRBV2|once|TRBJ1-4|-
TGTGCCAGCAGTCCCGACAGGTCTAATGAAAAACTGTTTTTT
CASSPDRSNEKLFF
>TRBV5-1|-|TRBJ2-1|-
TGCGCCAGCAGCTTTTCGGACAGCTCCTACAATGAGCAGTTCTTC
CASSFSDSSYNEQFF
>TRBV7-6|-|TRBJ2-5|-
TGTGCCAGCAGCTTAGCGCTATATAATACGCAAGAGACCCAGTACTTC
CASSLALYNTQETQYF
>TRBV30|-|TRBJ2-1|TRBD1
TGTGCCTGGGAGCGAGGACAGGGTCAAGAGCAGTTCTTC
CAWERGQGQEQFF
>TRBV28|-|TRBJ2-3|TRBD2
TGTGCCAGCATATCTAGGACTAGCGGGGCCACAGATACGCAGTATTTT
CASISRTSGATDTQYF
>TRBV6-6|-|TRBJ2-3|TRBD2
TGTGCCAGCAGTTACCCGACTAGCCGCGCAGGGGATACGCAGTATTTT
CASSYPTSRAGDTQYF
>TRBV6-5|-|TRBJ1-6|TRBD1
TGTGCCAGCAGTTACGACAGGGCGGACAATTCACCCCTCCACTTT
CASSYDRADNSPLHF
>TRBV4-1|-|TRBJ1-2|-
TGCGCCAGCAGCCAGGCCGGGACACTAAACTATGGCTACACCTTC
CASSQAGTLNYGYTF
>TRBV11-2|-|TRBJ1-2|-
TGTGCCAGCAGCTTTGGGGGGGAGGCCCATGGCTACACCTTC
CASSFGGEAHGYTF
>TRBV11-2|-|TRBJ1-1|-
TGTGCCAGCAGCCCAGGGACTGCTACTGAAGCTTTCTTT
CASSPGTATEAFF
>TRBV5-1|-|TRBJ1-2|TRBD1
TGCGCCAGCAGCACAAGACGCGCCCGACAGGGGGCGCGATATGGCTACACCTTC
CASSTRRARQGARYGYTF
>TRBV28|-|TRBJ2-1|TRBD2
TGTGCCAGCACTACCCTCCAGCGGGGGGCCTACAATGAGCAGTTCTTC
CASTTLQRGAYNEQFF
>TRBV7-9|-|TRBJ1-4|TRBD1
TGTGCCAGCTCTGGGGACAGGGTACTTAATGAAAAACTGTTTTTT
CASSGDRVLNEKLFF
>TRBV11-2|-|TRBJ1-1|-
TGTGCCAGCAGCTTCACTACGGACTCTGAAGCTTTCTTT
CASSFTTDSEAFF
>TRBV27|-|TRBJ1-1|-
TGTGCCAGCAGTTTATCCCGCGGCAACACTGAAGCTTTCTTT
CASSLSRGNTEAFF
>TRBV5-4|-|TRBJ2-1|TRBD2
TGTGCCAGCAGCTTCCAAGTGGGGACTAGAGTTTCCAATGAGCAGTTCTTC
CASSFQVGTRVSNEQFF
>TRBV7-6|few|TRBJ1-3|-
TGTGCCAGCAGCTCGTTGGAAAGGGGCTCCTCTGGAAACACCATATATTTT
CASSSLERGSSGNTIYF
>TRBV19|-|TRBJ2-1|-
TGTGCCAGTAGTGTCGGAGTCTACAATGAGCAGTTCTTC
CASSVGVYNEQFF
>TRBV6-4|few|TRBJ2-3|-
TGTGCCAGCAGTGACGGGATACTAGCAACAGATACGCAGTATTTT
CASSDGILATDTQYF
>TRBV4-1|-|TRBJ2-1|TRBD2
TGCGCCAGCAGCCAAGAATTGCGGACTAGCGGTCTTTATAAGTTCTTC
CASSQELRTSGLYKFF
>TRBV5-6|-|TRBJ1-2|-
TGTGCCAGCAGCTTGGACGGGGATAACTATGGCTACACCTTC
CASSLDGDNYGYTF
>TRBV2|-|TRBJ1-4|-
TGTGCCAGCATTCCATTCAGAGGGGGTTCGGAAAAACTGTTTTTT
CASIPFRGGSEKLFF
>TRBV29-1|once|TRBJ1-2|TRBD1
TGCAGCGTTGCGGGACAGGGGAACTATGGCTACACCTTC
CSVAGQGNYGYTF
>TRBV5-6|-|TRBJ1-2|-
TGTGCCAGCAGACCTCTAGGAATTAACTATGGCTACACCTTC
CASRPLGINYGYTF
>TRBV2|-|TRBJ1-2|-
TGTGCCAGCACCAGGGCCTATGGCTACACCTTC
CASTRAYGYTF
>TRBV18|-|TRBJ1-4|TRBD1
TGTGCCAGCTCATCCCGAGGGGGCAGCAATGAAAAACTGTTTTTT
CASSSRGGSNEKLFF
>TRBV7-3|few|TRBJ2-7|-
TGTGCCAGCAGCCCGAACGCTGGGAGCTACGAGCAGTACTTC
CASSPNAGSYEQYF
>TRBV11-2|-|TRBJ2-5|-
TGTGCCAGCAGCCCACGACTAGGACTTCAAGAGACCCAGTACTTC
CASSPRLGLQETQYF
>TRBV11-2|-|TRBJ2-5|-
TGTGCCAGCAGAGGGTCGGGGGAGACCCAGTACTTC
CASRGSGETQYF
>TRBV2|-|TRBJ2-1|TRBD2
TGTGCCAGCAGCCCCACTAGCGGGAGTTACAATGAGCAGTTCTTC
CASSPTSGSYNEQFF
>TRBV5-1|-|TRBJ1-4|-
TGCGCCAGCAGCACCGGGACATCTGCAACTAATGAAAAACTGTTTTTT
CASSTGTSATNEKLFF
>TRBV30|-|TRBJ2-7|-
TGTGCCTGGAGTGTACTTAACGAGCAGTACTTC
CAWSVLNEQYF
>TRBV7-7|-|TRBJ1-1|-
TGTGCCAGCAGCTTAGAAGCGGACACTGAAGCTTTCTTT
CASSLEADTEAFF
>TRBV9|-|TRBJ1-4|-
TGTGCCAGCAGCGCTCGGGGGGGGATCGATGAAAAACTGTTTTTT
CASSARGGIDEKLFF
>TRBV6-6|-|TRBJ2-7|-
TGTGCCAGCAGTTACAGGCGGTCCTACGAGCAGTACTTC
CASSYRRSYEQYF
>TRBV2|-|TRBJ1-6|TRBD1
TGTGCCAGTGGACAGGGGACGAATTCACCCCTCCACTTT
CASGQGTNSPLHF
>TRBV28|-|TRBJ2-5|TRBD2
TGTGCCAGCAGCCCCGTGGGGCGGGGGGGAGGGGAGACCCAGTACTTC
CASSPVGRGGGETQYF
>TRBV6-4|once|TRBJ2-6|-
TGTGCCAGCAGTGAAACGGACGGGGACTCTGGGGCCAACGTCCTGACTTTC
CASSETDGDSGANVLTF
>TRBV5-1|-|TRBJ2-1|TRBD2
TGCGCCAGCAGCTTGGGGCTAGCGGGAGGCACGTACAATGAGCAGTTCTTC
CASSLGLAGGTYNEQFF
>TRBV5-1|-|TRBJ1-2|-
TGCGCCAGCAGCTTGGTTCAGGGCGGGGACTATGGCTACACCTTC
CASSLVQGGDYGYTF
>TRBV7-9|once|TRBJ2-2|TRBD2
TGTTCCAGCAGCGCCCCCGGGACTAGTAGTACCGGGGAGCTGTTTTTT
CSSSAPGTSSTGELFF
>TRBV4-1|-|TRBJ1-4|-
TGCGCCAGCAGCCCGACAGGAACGCGGCCTAATGAAAAACTGTTTTTT
CASSPTGTRPNEKLFF
>TRBV5-6|-|TRBJ2-1|TRBD2
TGTGCCAGCAGCGACGGACTAGCGGGGGGGTACAATGAGCAGTTCTTC
CASSDGLAGGYNEQFF
>TRBV2|-|TRBJ1-2|-
TGTGCCAGCAGTGTTATAACAGGGTATGGCTACACCTTC
CASSVITGYGYTF
>TRBV7-8|-|TRBJ2-5|TRBD1
TGTGCCAGCATCCGCGGACAGGGGTATAGTACCAGCCAAGAGACCCAGTACTTC
CASIRGQGYSTSQETQYF
>TRBV5-1|-|TRBJ2-3|TRBD2
TGCGCCAGCAGCGGGACTAGCGGGAGCACAGATACGCAGTATTTT
CASSGTSGSTDTQYF
>TRBV5-4|-|TRBJ1-3|-
TGTGCCAGCAGCTTGGGACGGGGGGAGGGAAACACCATATATTTT
CASSLGRGEGNTIYF